The 12 T cell receptor beta chains reported below all come from one sample, sequenced in a study of blood T cell repertoires in COVID-19. Sequenced by immunoSEQ multiplex PCR; TCRdb stores in-frame clones only, minus some. The sample lists some 160,000 clones, roughly nine tenths seen once, with roughly 4.1% in the top ten. The source material was peripheral blood. Every receptor here comes from a woman aged 70-85 years with acute or convalescent COVID-19.

V usage is TRBV9 and J usage is TRBJ2-7; D is ambiguous. V dropped 2 bases and J dropped 2 bases, with 11 bases sitting between them. Germline CDR1 reads SGDLS; CDR2 reads YYNGEE. This CDR3 contains 14 residues. The CDR3 reads CASSVGPQAYEQYF. In DNA form, the CDR3 reads TGTGCCAGCAGCGTCGGCCCCCAGGCCTACGAGCAGTACTTC.

The chain has TRBV27 and TRBJ1-4, with D possibly TRBD1 on 6 matching bases. The germline V and J ends were trimmed by 3 bases and 5 bases, with 10 bases remaining between them. Germline CDR1 is MNHEY and CDR2 is SMNVEV (reference sequence). The length of the CDR3 is 14 residues. The CDR3, as DNA: TGTGCCAGCAGTTTTCAGGGGCAGAATGAAAAACTGTTTTTT. Translating gives CASSFQGQNEKLFF.

V gene TRBV5-1 combines with J gene TRBJ1-1; tentative D call: TRBD1 (6 bases). Trimming cost V 4 bases and J 10 bases, with 14 bases left between them. The CDR3 is 12 amino acids. Germline V gene lookup returns CDR1 SGHRS and CDR2 YFSETQ. The DNA of the CDR3 is TGCGCCAGCAGCATGTCAGGGGTAGGAGCTTTCTTT. Its protein product is CASSMSGVGAFF.

The chain links TRBV7-6 to TRBJ1-1; D ambiguous. CDR1 SGHVS and CDR2 FNYEAQ come from the germline V gene. V was pared by 5 bases and J by 1 base, with 8 bases between. The CDR3 extends over 13 amino acids. CDR3 coding DNA: TGTGCCAGCAGCCCTTACACGAACACTGAAGCTTTCTTT. It is translated as CASSPYTNTEAFF.

In its sample, this clone was seen a few times. The chain couples TRBV29-1 to TRBJ1-1; D is ambiguous. V was trimmed by 4 bases and J by 4 bases, leaving 13 bases between them. The CDR3 length is 13 residues. The V gene's germline CDR1 is SQVTM and CDR2 ANQGSEA. CDR3 DNA sequence: TGCAGCGTTGTCAGGCCCCTACTCACTGAAGCTTTCTTT. Residues: CSVVRPLLTEAFF.

The genes are TRBV7-8 and TRBJ2-7; D is possibly TRBD2 (6 bases). This CDR3 spans 15 amino acids. CDR1 and CDR2 (germline): SGHVS, FQNEAQ. V lost 1 base, J lost 3 bases, and 13 bases lay in between. The CDR3, as DNA: TGTGCCAGCAGCTTAGGCGGGGCAGCGTACTACGAGCAGTACTTC. This sequence encodes CASSLGGAAYYEQYF.

The rearrangement links TRBV7-2 to TRBJ1-2; the D is unclear. The germline CDR1 and CDR2 sequences are SGHTA and FQGNSA. Deletions cut 0 bases from V and 8 bases from J, with 10 bases between. The CDR3 totals 13 residues. Written as DNA, the CDR3 is TGTGCCAGCAGCTTAGCCGGAGGGTTAGGCTACACCTTC. It encodes CASSLAGGLGYTF.

This sequence joins TRBV4-3 and TRBJ1-5; 9 nucleotides agree with TRBD1. CDR3 size: 15 residues. In germline, CDR1 is LGHNA, CDR2 YSLEER. After removal of 4 bases from V and 7 bases from J, the junction contained 8 bases not matched to a gene. The CDR3, as DNA: TGCGCCAGCAGCCCTACTCACAGGGGGCAACAGCCCCAGCATTTT. Amino acid sequence: CASSPTHRGQQPQHF.

V usage is TRBV19 and J usage is TRBJ1-6; 7 nucleotides line up with TRBD1. The germline CDR1 and CDR2 sequences are LNHDA and SQIVND (reference sequence). The CDR3 consists of 15 residues. The J segment lost 7 bases and the V segment lost 5 bases, leaving 8 bases of the junction unmatched. CDR3 sequence (DNA): TGTGCCAGTAGTGGGACAGCCCTTGAGAATTCACCCCTCCACTTT. This gives the protein CASSGTALENSPLHF.

The genes are TRBV28 and TRBJ2-7; TRBD2 aligns across 8 bases. Germline V gene sequence: CDR1 MDHEN, CDR2 SYDVKM. The CDR3 runs 15 residues. Germline trimming cut 2 bases from V and 4 bases from J; bases unmatched to any gene: 7. The CDR3 DNA reads as TGTGCCAGCAGTTTAGGAGGCGGGAGGCAGTACGAGCAGTACTTC. Protein product: CASSLGGGRQYEQYF. The complete variable domain, with remaining parts taken from reference TRBV28 and TRBJ2-7, reads DVKVTQSSRYLVKRTGEKVFLECVQDMDHENMFWYRQDPGLGLRLIYFSYDVKMKEKGDIPEGYSVSREKKERFSLILESASTNQTSMYLCASSLGGGRQYEQYFGPGTRLTVT.

The chain links TRBV6-5 to TRBJ2-7; D remains unclear. CDR3 length: 11 amino acids. The V end lost 7 bases, the J end lost 7 bases, and 11 bases lay between the germline ends. Germline CDR1 is MNHEY and CDR2 is SVGAGI. The chain's CDR3 is CASTSLREQYF. In DNA form, the CDR3 reads TGTGCCAGCACCTCACTACGGGAGCAGTACTTC.

V is TRBV19 and J is TRBJ1-6, with D maybe TRBD1 (5 bases). The germline gives CDR1 LNHDA, CDR2 SQIVND (reference sequence). The CDR3 contains 13 residues. V shed 3 bases and J shed 11 bases, with 11 bases lying between them. The CDR3 here is CASSIGADTPLHF. In DNA form, the CDR3 reads TGTGCCAGTAGTATTGGGGCGGATACACCCCTCCACTTT.